This entry lists 10 T cell receptor beta chains sequenced from one sample in a study of cytomegalovirus exposure and HLA in healthy donors. Primers included in the PCR were 60 Vbeta and 13 Jbeta primers. Only in-frame clones appear in the TCRdb table, and some are missing; sequencing was by immunoSEQ multiplex PCR. The table includes 200,000 or so clones, around 77% detected once. The sample consisted of PBMCs. These receptors were obtained from a woman in her twenties or thirties in good health and CMV-seronegative.

The chain carries TRBV6-6 and TRBJ1-1; D remains unclear. This CDR3 contains 13 residues. Trimming removed 4 bases from V and 0 bases from J, with 6 bases in between. Looked up from germline, CDR1 is MNHNY and CDR2 is SVGAGI (reference sequence). The CDR3 DNA follows: TGTGCCAGCAGTTCAAACATGAACACTGAAGCTTTCTTT. It codes for CASSSNMNTEAFF.

This clone came up once. This chain connects TRBV10-3 to TRBJ2-5; D possibly corresponds to TRBD1 (6 bases). The CDR3 covers 14 residues. The V and J ends lost 2 bases and 2 bases respectively, with 9 bases between them. Germline V gene data show CDR1 as ENHRY and CDR2 as SYGVKD. CDR3 sequence (DNA): TGTGCCATCAGTGAGACAGGGTTACAAGAGACCCAGTACTTC. It yields the protein CAISETGLQETQYF.

This rearrangement joins TRBV6-5 to TRBJ1-6; 9 positions match TRBD1. CDR3 length: 15 amino acids. CDR1 and CDR2 (germline): MNHEY, SVGAGI. Trimming removed 6 bases from V and 9 bases from J; junction bases left unmatched: 9. CDR3 sequence reads: CASSPGDRDGSPLHF. The CDR3 DNA follows: TGTGCCAGCAGCCCGGGGGACAGGGACGGTTCACCCCTCCACTTT.

The chain has TRBV5-1 and TRBJ2-5; tentative D call: TRBD1 (6 bases). Germline CDR1 is SGHRS and CDR2 is YFSETQ. The length of the CDR3 is 13 residues. Trimming left V 6 bases short and J 4 bases short, with 13 bases between. The CDR3 protein is CASKGVVGETQYF. The CDR3, as DNA: TGCGCCAGCAAGGGGGTGGTAGGAGAGACCCAGTACTTC.

This clone was seen once. The chain combines TRBV5-1 with TRBJ1-5, with D possibly TRBD1 on 5 matching bases. V was pared by 6 bases and J by 0 bases, with 10 bases between. The CDR3 loop spans 14 amino acids. Germline assignment: CDR1 SGHRS and CDR2 YFSETQ. In DNA, the CDR3 is TGCGCCAGCAAAATGGACAATAGCAATCAGCCCCAGCATTTT. Amino acid sequence: CASKMDNSNQPQHF.

This CDR3 is CASSPTLLNNYGYTF. The CDR3, as DNA: TGTGCCAGCAGCCCAACCCTACTTAACAACTATGGCTACACCTTC. This rearrangement joins TRBV5-5 to TRBJ1-2; D is uncertain. The V end was cut by 4 bases, the J end by 2 bases, with 15 bases between. Germline assignment: CDR1 SGHKS and CDR2 YYEKEE (reference sequence). CDR3 length: 15 residues. The full variable domain, in which reference TRBV5-5 and TRBJ1-2 provide the parts outside the CDR3, is DAGVTQSPTHLIKTRGQQVTLRCSPISGHKSVSWYQQVLGQGPQFIFQYYEKEERGRGNFPDRFSARQFPNYSSELNVNALLLGDSALYLCASSPTLLNNYGYTFGSGTRLTVV.

The rearrangement links TRBV6-5 to TRBJ1-1; the match to TRBD1 covers 8 bases. Trimming took 6 bases from V and 3 from J; bases not matched to a gene: 9. Germline values: CDR1 MNHEY, CDR2 SVGAGI. The CDR3 is made up of 15 amino acids. In DNA form, the CDR3 reads TGTGCCAGCAGCTATGACAGGGGCGTTTACACTGAAGCTTTCTTT. This codes for CASSYDRGVYTEAFF.

The chain links TRBV5-1 to TRBJ2-3; no firm D call. CDR1 is SGHRS, CDR2 YFSETQ, per germline. The V end lost 0 bases, the J end lost 2 bases, and 7 bases lay between the germline ends. CDR3 size: 14 residues. CDR3 protein: CASSLAQNTDTQYF. CDR3 DNA: TGCGCCAGCAGCTTGGCTCAGAACACAGATACGCAGTATTTT.

This clone was recorded once. DNA for the CDR3: TGTGCCAGCAGTAGGGACTACCAAGAGACCCAGTACTTC. Residues: CASSRDYQETQYF. This rearrangement joins TRBV2 to TRBJ2-5, with a tentative D call TRBD2 (6 bases). Trimming shortened V by 5 bases and J by 0 bases, and 7 bases separated the two germline ends. Germline CDR1 reads SNHLY; CDR2 reads FYNNEI. The CDR3 loop spans 13 amino acids.

This CDR3 reads CASSRDTARAGNEKLFF. For the CDR3, the DNA is TGTGCCAGCTCACGGGACACCGCACGGGCCGGAAATGAAAAACTGTTTTTT. This sequence joins TRBV18 and TRBJ1-4; maybe TRBD1 (6 bases). Germline CDR1 is KGHSH and CDR2 is LQKENI. Trimming shortened V by 4 bases and J by 5 bases, and 20 bases separated the two germline ends. The CDR3 totals 17 residues. Using reference TRBV18 and TRBJ1-4 for the parts outside the CDR3, the full variable domain is NAGVMQNPRHLVRRRGQEARLRCSPMKGHSHVYWYRQLPEEGLKFMVYLQKENIIDESGMPKERFSAEFPKEGPSILRIQQVVRGDSAAYFCASSRDTARAGNEKLFFGSGTQLSVL.